This TCR beta chain was observed in a study of identical twins. MiXCR, applied by TCRdb to the 5' RACE reads, yields one record per CDR3 protein. Counted here are approximately 350,000 distinct CDR3 sequences, about 12% occurring once; the ten biggest clones make up approximately 7.5%. There are many counts of this clonotype. Antigen unknown. Germline CDR1 and CDR2: MGHRA and YSYEKL. The V segment lost 4 bases and the J segment 1 base; nucleotides outside the gene matches: 6. The CDR3 is made up of 16 amino acids. Study-wide results and limits: Whereas memory repertoires showed no such difference, abundant cord blood beta clonotypes carried fewer insertions. For zero-insertion analyses, partial confounding could come from invariant MAIT and iNKT cells.

These data were likewise used in another study, on yellow fever vaccine responses in identical twins. From that study: After vaccination, twins' T cell response reportedly seemed partly convergent, partly personalized.

This sequence originates from a woman between 18 and 29 years old in good health. The sample was CD8+ T cells sorted from blood. The chain employs TRBV4-1 and TRBJ2-2; 7 bases fit TRBD1. The CDR3 bases are TGCGCCAGCAGCCCGCGAGGGGACAGGAACACCGGGGAGCTGTTTTTT. Translating gives CASSPRGDRNTGELFF.